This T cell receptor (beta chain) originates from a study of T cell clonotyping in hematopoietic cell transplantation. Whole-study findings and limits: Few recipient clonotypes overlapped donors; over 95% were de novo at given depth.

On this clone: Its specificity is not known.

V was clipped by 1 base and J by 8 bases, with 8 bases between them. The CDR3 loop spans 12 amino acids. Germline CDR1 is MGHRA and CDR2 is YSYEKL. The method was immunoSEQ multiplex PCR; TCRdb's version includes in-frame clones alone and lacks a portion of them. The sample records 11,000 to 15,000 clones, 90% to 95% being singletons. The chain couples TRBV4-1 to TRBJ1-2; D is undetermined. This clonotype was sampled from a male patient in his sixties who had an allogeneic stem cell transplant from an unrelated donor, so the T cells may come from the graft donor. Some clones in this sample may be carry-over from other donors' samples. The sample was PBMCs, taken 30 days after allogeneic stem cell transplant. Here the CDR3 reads CASSQGTSGYTF. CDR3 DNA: TGCGCCAGCAGCCAAGGGACTTCAGGCTACACCTTC.